The clone carrying this TCR beta chain was detected a few times. The entry originates in a study of T cells in Graves' hyperthyroidism and ophthalmopathy. RNA transcripts yielded amplified TCR beta CDR3 regions. RT-PCR in the first round (using the HTBI primer set) targeted the TCR CDR3. TCRdb reprocessed the multiplex PCR reads via MiXCR and lists one record per CDR3 protein. Of 300,000 to 400,000 distinct CDR3 sequences listed, over 20% are singletons. Germline V gives CDR1 LGHNA, CDR2 YNFKEQ. CDR3 length: 15 residues. The J segment lost 4 bases and the V segment lost 0 bases, leaving 5 bases of the junction unmatched. Patients counted as stable if ophthalmopathy did not develop within 18 months.

The TCR originated in a woman between 50 and 59 years old with Graves' hyperthyroidism. The chain joins TRBV4-2 to TRBJ2-7; 8 bases match TRBD1. The sequencing input was blood. DNA of the CDR3: TGTGCCAGCAGCCAAGATTGGCAGGGGGCGTACGAGCAGTACTTC. Protein sequence: CASSQDWQGAYEQYF.